The rows below give T cell receptor beta chains drawn from one sample of a study of radiation and T cells in renal cell carcinoma. Generated by immunoSEQ multiplex PCR, the TCRdb table keeps only in-frame clones and is missing some. The sample carries around 180,000 clones, about 87% recorded once. The sequenced sample was blood, obtained from a patient whose treatment included radiotherapy and nephrectomy. The source is a woman aged 50 to 60 with renal cell carcinoma. Both conserved end residues are part of each CDR3. Each record gives: clone size, J gene, V gene, D gene, CDR3 protein, CDR3 DNA. The D gene is left open where the match is weak. A clone size is listed for some rows: how often the clone was seen (once, few, many), or a class if it is expanded.

abundance: .; j_gene: TRBJ1-4; v_gene: TRBV7-2; d_gene: .; CDR3aa: CASSFSGELEKLFF; CDR3nt: TGTGCCAGCAGCTTTTCCGGGGAACTTGAAAAACTGTTTTTT
abundance: few; j_gene: TRBJ1-1; v_gene: TRBV5-1; d_gene: .; CDR3aa: CASSWGLSVTEAFF; CDR3nt: TGCGCCAGCAGCTGGGGGCTGTCGGTAACTGAAGCTTTCTTT
abundance: .; j_gene: TRBJ2-4; v_gene: TRBV4-2; d_gene: .; CDR3aa: CASSQDLVGVAKNIQYF; CDR3nt: TGTGCCAGCAGCCAAGATCTAGTAGGGGTAGCCAAAAACATTCAGTACTTC
abundance: .; j_gene: TRBJ1-6; v_gene: TRBV7-8; d_gene: TRBD1; CDR3aa: CASSLRDRNSPLHF; CDR3nt: TGTGCCAGCAGCCTCCGGGACAGGAATTCACCCCTCCACTTT
abundance: once; j_gene: TRBJ1-4; v_gene: TRBV5-1; d_gene: TRBD1; CDR3aa: CASSPGQGSEKLFF; CDR3nt: TGCGCCAGCAGCCCGGGACAGGGGAGTGAAAAACTGTTTTTT
abundance: .; j_gene: TRBJ1-4; v_gene: TRBV7-9; d_gene: .; CDR3aa: CASSSPGEKLFF; CDR3nt: TGTGCCAGCAGCTCCCCGGGCGAAAAACTGTTTTTT
abundance: .; j_gene: TRBJ1-3; v_gene: TRBV15; d_gene: .; CDR3aa: CATSYRPTLGNTIYF; CDR3nt: TGTGCCACCAGCTACAGACCCACTCTTGGAAACACCATATATTTT
abundance: .; j_gene: TRBJ1-1; v_gene: TRBV6-5; d_gene: TRBD1; CDR3aa: CATGQGMNTEAFF; CDR3nt: TGTGCCACCGGACAGGGCATGAACACTGAAGCTTTCTTT
abundance: .; j_gene: TRBJ1-2; v_gene: TRBV7-2; d_gene: TRBD1; CDR3aa: CASSKGQATYGYTF; CDR3nt: TGTGCCAGCAGCAAAGGACAGGCCACTTATGGCTACACCTTC
abundance: .; j_gene: TRBJ1-2; v_gene: TRBV7-9; d_gene: .; CDR3aa: CASSLRADYGYTF; CDR3nt: TGTGCCAGCAGCTTACGGGCAGACTATGGCTACACCTTC
abundance: .; j_gene: TRBJ2-1; v_gene: TRBV7-2; d_gene: .; CDR3aa: CASSSGVGGYNEQFF; CDR3nt: TGTGCCAGCAGCTCTGGCGTTGGGGGCTACAATGAGCAGTTCTTC
abundance: .; j_gene: TRBJ1-2; v_gene: TRBV7-3; d_gene: .; CDR3aa: CASSLRASPNFFNYGYTF; CDR3nt: TGTGCCAGCAGCTTAAGGGCATCTCCGAACTTTTTCAACTATGGCTACACCTTC
abundance: .; j_gene: TRBJ2-2; v_gene: TRBV7-9; d_gene: .; CDR3aa: CASSHGGGRRGELFF; CDR3nt: TGTGCCAGCAGCCATGGAGGGGGAAGGCGCGGGGAGCTGTTTTTT
abundance: .; j_gene: TRBJ2-7; v_gene: TRBV7-2; d_gene: TRBD1; CDR3aa: CASSARQGLDEQYF; CDR3nt: TGTGCCAGCAGCGCACGACAGGGGCTGGACGAGCAGTACTTC
abundance: once; j_gene: TRBJ2-5; v_gene: TRBV19; d_gene: .; CDR3aa: CASSMGAGKTQYF; CDR3nt: TGTGCCAGTAGTATGGGAGCAGGGAAGACCCAGTACTTC
abundance: .; j_gene: TRBJ2-7; v_gene: TRBV13; d_gene: TRBD1; CDR3aa: CASSRSDRSSYEQYF; CDR3nt: TGTGCCAGCAGCCGCTCGGACAGGAGCTCCTACGAGCAGTACTTC
abundance: .; j_gene: TRBJ1-4; v_gene: TRBV6-1; d_gene: .; CDR3aa: CASSEVLTAATNEKLFF; CDR3nt: TGTGCCAGCAGTGAAGTTTTGACGGCAGCAACTAATGAAAAACTGTTTTTT
abundance: .; j_gene: TRBJ2-7; v_gene: TRBV5-6; d_gene: .; CDR3aa: CASSLGGRTIHEQYF; CDR3nt: TGTGCCAGCAGCTTGGGGGGCCGGACTATCCACGAGCAGTACTTC
abundance: .; j_gene: TRBJ2-7; v_gene: TRBV5-1; d_gene: .; CDR3aa: CASSLGQLAEQYF; CDR3nt: TGCGCCAGCAGCTTGGGGCAGCTGGCCGAGCAGTACTTC
abundance: .; j_gene: TRBJ1-3; v_gene: TRBV5-1; d_gene: .; CDR3aa: CASSSTVSGNTIYF; CDR3nt: TGCGCCAGCAGCTCGACAGTCTCTGGAAACACCATATATTTT
abundance: .; j_gene: TRBJ2-3; v_gene: TRBV5-8; d_gene: .; CDR3aa: CASSPGAGSSDTQYF; CDR3nt: TGTGCCAGCAGCCCGGGGGCGGGGTCTAGCGATACGCAGTATTTT
abundance: .; j_gene: TRBJ1-2; v_gene: TRBV6-1; d_gene: TRBD1; CDR3aa: CASSEMWGQGNGYTF; CDR3nt: TGTGCCAGCAGTGAAATGTGGGGACAGGGGAATGGCTACACCTTC
abundance: few; j_gene: TRBJ2-2; v_gene: TRBV5-1; d_gene: .; CDR3aa: CASSPQVPANTGELFF; CDR3nt: TGCGCCAGCAGCCCCCAGGTACCCGCGAACACCGGGGAGCTGTTTTTT
abundance: .; j_gene: TRBJ2-6; v_gene: TRBV6-5; d_gene: .; CDR3aa: CASSYHPGANVLTF; CDR3nt: TGTGCCAGCAGTTACCACCCTGGGGCCAACGTCCTGACTTTC
abundance: .; j_gene: TRBJ1-2; v_gene: TRBV30; d_gene: TRBD1; CDR3aa: CAWSVRTGIGYTF; CDR3nt: TGTGCCTGGAGTGTACGGACAGGGATTGGCTACACCTTC
abundance: .; j_gene: TRBJ2-7; v_gene: TRBV9; d_gene: .; CDR3aa: CASSEGEDRSYEQYF; CDR3nt: TGTGCCAGCAGCGAGGGGGAGGACAGATCCTACGAGCAGTACTTC
abundance: .; j_gene: TRBJ1-3; v_gene: TRBV6-5; d_gene: .; CDR3aa: CASSRPGGNGNTIYF; CDR3nt: TGTGCCAGCAGTCGTCCGGGGGGTAACGGAAACACCATATATTTT
abundance: .; j_gene: TRBJ1-1; v_gene: TRBV5-1; d_gene: .; CDR3aa: CASSPGHMNTEAFF; CDR3nt: TGCGCCAGCAGCCCTGGACACATGAACACTGAAGCTTTCTTT
abundance: .; j_gene: TRBJ1-6; v_gene: TRBV15; d_gene: .; CDR3aa: CATRRGYNSPLHF; CDR3nt: TGTGCCACCAGGCGGGGTTACAATTCACCCCTCCACTTT
abundance: few; j_gene: TRBJ1-1; v_gene: TRBV18; d_gene: .; CDR3aa: CASSPDIIEMNTEAFF; CDR3nt: TGTGCCAGCTCACCGGACATTATAGAGATGAACACTGAAGCTTTCTTT
abundance: .; j_gene: TRBJ2-7; v_gene: TRBV21-1; d_gene: .; CDR3aa: CASSDRVTYEQYF; CDR3nt: TGTGCCAGCAGCGACCGGGTCACCTACGAGCAGTACTTC
abundance: .; j_gene: TRBJ1-5; v_gene: TRBV6-1; d_gene: TRBD1; CDR3aa: CASSPGTGTNQPQHF; CDR3nt: TGTGCCAGCAGTCCCGGGACAGGTACTAATCAGCCCCAGCATTTT
abundance: .; j_gene: TRBJ1-6; v_gene: TRBV28; d_gene: .; CDR3aa: CASRDFNSPLHF; CDR3nt: TGTGCCAGCAGAGACTTTAATTCACCCCTCCACTTT
abundance: .; j_gene: TRBJ2-7; v_gene: TRBV7-3; d_gene: .; CDR3aa: CASSLGGGGAVSYEQYF; CDR3nt: TGTGCCAGCAGCTTGGGAGGAGGGGGCGCCGTCTCCTACGAGCAGTACTTC
abundance: once; j_gene: TRBJ2-5; v_gene: TRBV27; d_gene: .; CDR3aa: CASSLRGPTRGETQYF; CDR3nt: TGTGCCAGCAGTTTAAGGGGACCCACTAGGGGAGAGACCCAGTACTTC
abundance: .; j_gene: TRBJ2-3; v_gene: TRBV6-6; d_gene: TRBD2; CDR3aa: CASNDPPGGTDTQYF; CDR3nt: TGTGCCAGCAACGATCCACCGGGGGGGACAGATACGCAGTATTTT
abundance: few; j_gene: TRBJ2-5; v_gene: TRBV9; d_gene: .; CDR3aa: CASNRAIQETQYF; CDR3nt: TGTGCCAGCAACCGGGCTATCCAAGAGACCCAGTACTTC
abundance: .; j_gene: TRBJ2-6; v_gene: TRBV19; d_gene: .; CDR3aa: CASSQLSGANVLTF; CDR3nt: TGTGCCAGTAGTCAGCTCTCTGGGGCCAACGTCCTGACTTTC
abundance: .; j_gene: TRBJ1-1; v_gene: TRBV9; d_gene: .; CDR3aa: CASSTSGASNTEAFF; CDR3nt: TGTGCCAGCAGCACAAGCGGGGCTTCGAACACTGAAGCTTTCTTT
abundance: .; j_gene: TRBJ2-5; v_gene: TRBV29-1; d_gene: .; CDR3aa: CSGRFGETQYF; CDR3nt: TGCAGCGGGCGCTTCGGAGAGACCCAGTACTTC
abundance: .; j_gene: TRBJ1-1; v_gene: TRBV5-1; d_gene: TRBD1; CDR3aa: CASSSGQGNTEAFF; CDR3nt: TGCGCCAGCAGCTCGGGACAGGGGAACACTGAAGCTTTCTTT
abundance: .; j_gene: TRBJ1-5; v_gene: TRBV14; d_gene: TRBD1; CDR3aa: CASSQRYGTGSSNQPQHF; CDR3nt: TGTGCCAGCAGCCAGAGATACGGGACAGGGAGTAGCAATCAGCCCCAGCATTTT